This TCR beta chain was recovered during a study of cytomegalovirus exposure and HLA in healthy donors. Study background: Earlier, 180 million or so T cells were analyzed, and about 120 million unique TCR beta sequences were found among them. Overall study findings and caveats: Sequencing likely produced, as an artifact, a cluster of highly shared sequence variants. Some V segments, TRBV6-2 and TRBV6-3 among them, were indistinguishable and were therefore excluded.

As for this clone: What it binds is unknown.

Germline CDR1 is MDHEN and CDR2 is SYDVKM. The length of the CDR3 is 15 residues. The V and J ends lost 3 bases and 4 bases, in that order; junction bases with no gene match: 8. The study ran its PCR with 60 Vbeta and 13 Jbeta primers. Assay used: immunoSEQ multiplex PCR; TCRdb lists only in-frame clones, some missing. The table shows 150,000 to 200,000 clones, with over 80% occurring only once. The donors, nominally healthy at sampling, likely had unrecorded immune exposures. The chain couples TRBV28 to TRBJ2-7; TRBD1 matches 8 bases. The source is a male donor in good health and CMV-seropositive. Source material: PBMCs. The CDR3 reads CASSLLPGGQYEQYF. The CDR3 bases are TGTGCCAGCAGTTTGCTTCCAGGGGGCCAGTACGAGCAGTACTTC.